The 30 T cell receptor beta chains given below trace back to one sample, sequenced in a study of cytomegalovirus exposure and HLA in healthy donors. The study ran its PCR with 60 Vbeta and 13 Jbeta primers. Clones were read by immunoSEQ multiplex PCR, and TCRdb kept only the in-frame ones, dropping some. The sample data list 50,000 or so clones. Sequenced input: PBMCs. These receptors were collected from an older woman in good health and CMV-seropositive.

V usage is TRBV9 and J usage is TRBJ1-1; possible D gene TRBD1, 6 bases. Trimming removed 3 bases from V and 4 bases from J, with 16 bases in between. Germline values: CDR1 SGDLS, CDR2 YYNGEE. This CDR3 comprises 15 residues. The CDR3 here is CASSGEGGAVTEAFF. For the CDR3, the DNA is TGTGCCAGCAGCGGAGAGGGGGGGGCGGTCACTGAAGCTTTCTTT.

This rearrangement joins TRBV4-1 to TRBJ2-5, with 7 bases aligning to TRBD1. The end of the DNA fits TRBJ2-7 better, so the J call may be wrong. Per the germline V gene, CDR1 is MGHRA and CDR2 is YSYEKL. The CDR3 is made up of 16 amino acids. Here the CDR3 reads CASSPGWDRLTYEQYF. As DNA, the CDR3 is TGCGCCAGCAGCCCCGGTTGGGACAGACTAACCTACGAGCAGTACTTC.

The chain is built from TRBV4-1 and TRBJ2-7; 9 positions match TRBD1. Germline lookup yields CDR1 MGHRA and CDR2 YSYEKL. The junction had 2 bases not matched to a gene; V was cut back by 2 bases and J by 6 bases. CDR3 length: 13 amino acids. The CDR3 loop is CASSQPTGGEQYF. The CDR3 nucleotides read TGCGCCAGCAGCCAACCGACAGGGGGCGAGCAGTACTTC.

In DNA, the CDR3 is TGTGCCAGCAGCTTCGACGGAGATTCACCCCTCCACTTT. This gives the protein CASSFDGDSPLHF. The genes are TRBV7-6 and TRBJ1-6; no definite D call. Trimming pared 3 bases from V and 8 bases from J, leaving 8 bases between. Germline CDR1 is SGHVS and CDR2 is FNYEAQ. The CDR3 has 13 amino acids.

The chain is built from TRBV6-5 and TRBJ1-2; D remains unclear. Per germline, CDR1 MNHEY and CDR2 SVGAGI. V was cut by 6 bases and J by 3 bases, with 11 bases left in between. This CDR3 has 13 residues. CDR3 region: CASRTAGDYGYTF. CDR3 sequence (DNA): TGTGCCAGCAGAACTGCGGGAGACTATGGCTACACCTTC.

The J gene is TRBJ2-7, the V gene TRBV6-5; 9 bases agree with TRBD2. V dropped 0 bases and J dropped 3; count of bases not matched to a gene: 3. The germline V gene has CDR1 MNHEY and CDR2 SVGAGI. This CDR3 comprises 15 residues. In nucleotides, the CDR3 is TGTGCCAGCAGTTACTCCGGGACTAGCTACTACGAGCAGTACTTC. It yields the protein CASSYSGTSYYEQYF.

The chain is built from TRBV27 and TRBJ2-1; D not resolved. Trimming took off 3 bases at V and 6 bases at J, with 6 bases between the two ends. The V gene's germline CDR1 is MNHEY and CDR2 SMNVEV (reference sequence). The CDR3 length is 12 residues. The chain's CDR3 is CASSFSINEQFF. CDR3 DNA: TGTGCCAGCAGTTTTAGCATCAATGAGCAGTTCTTC.

The chain recombines TRBV6-5 with TRBJ2-5; 7 positions agree with TRBD1. CDR3 length: 14 amino acids. Looked up from germline, CDR1 is MNHEY and CDR2 is SVGAGI. Germline trimming cut 5 bases from V and 7 bases from J; bases unmatched to any gene: 10. The CDR3 is CASSPRTAGGTQYF. The CDR3 nucleotides are TGTGCCAGCAGTCCCCGCACCGCAGGGGGGACCCAGTACTTC.

V and J are TRBV7-9 and TRBJ2-1, with 12 bases matching TRBD2. Germline trimming cut 2 bases from V and 5 bases from J; bases unmatched to any gene: 7. Germline CDR1 and CDR2: SEHNR and FQNEAQ (reference sequence). The length of the CDR3 is 17 residues. CDR3 in DNA: TGTGCCAGCAGCTTAAAGGCTAGCGGGGGGGCCCACAATGAGCAGTTCTTC. This sequence encodes CASSLKASGGAHNEQFF.

This rearrangement joins TRBV29-1 to TRBJ2-1, with 13 bases lining up with TRBD2. V lost 2 bases to trimming and J lost 4 bases; unmatched junction nucleotides: 2. The CDR3 has 15 residues. Germline assignment: CDR1 SQVTM and CDR2 ANQGSEA. The CDR3 DNA reads as TGCAGCGTTGAAACTAGCGGGGGGGATTACAATGAGCAGTTCTTC. Residues: CSVETSGGDYNEQFF.

V usage is TRBV6-1 and J usage is TRBJ2-7; possible D gene TRBD2, 5 bases. Germline CDR1 is MNHNS and CDR2 is SASEGT. Trimming left V 3 bases short and J 2 bases short, with 11 bases between. The CDR3 extends over 14 amino acids. The CDR3 protein is CASSDLTGTYEQYF. The CDR3 DNA is TGTGCCAGCAGTGATCTAACGGGGACCTACGAGCAGTACTTC.

The chain employs TRBV6-1 and TRBJ1-1, with 10 bases lining up with TRBD1. This CDR3 has 13 residues. V shed 11 bases and J 5 bases; nucleotides not matched to a gene: 8. CDR1 and CDR2 (germline): MNHNS, SASEGT. The CDR3 sequence is CAGWTGGSTEAFF. CDR3 DNA sequence: TGTGCCGGTTGGACAGGGGGGAGTACTGAAGCTTTCTTT.

The rearrangement links TRBV7-9 to TRBJ2-2; possibly TRBD2 for D (5 bases). This CDR3 is 13 amino acids long. V was shortened by 4 bases and J by 5 bases, with 8 bases between the two germline ends. Germline assignment: CDR1 SEHNR and CDR2 FQNEAQ (reference sequence). CDR3 DNA: TGTGCCAGCAGCTCCCCGGGAACCGGGGAGCTGTTTTTT. This codes for CASSSPGTGELFF.

The chain links TRBV2 to TRBJ1-1; D is unclear. The germline V gene encodes CDR1 SNHLY and CDR2 FYNNEI. Trimming removed 6 bases from V and 3 bases from J, with 11 bases in between. The CDR3 runs to 13 residues. The DNA of the CDR3 is TGTGCCAGCAGCTTAAGGGAGTACACTGAAGCTTTCTTT. Amino acids: CASSLREYTEAFF.

The chain carries TRBV28 and TRBJ1-2; D is uncertain. Germline CDR1 MDHEN, CDR2 SYDVKM. Trimming cost V 4 bases and J 4 bases, with 10 bases left between them. The CDR3 is 13 residues long. CDR3 in DNA: TGTGCCAGCAGTTCGGGTTTGGTCTATGGCTACACCTTC. This translates into CASSSGLVYGYTF.

The chain employs TRBV6-1 and TRBJ2-1; 7 bases are shared with TRBD2. V lost 2 bases and J lost 8; bases outside the gene matches: 3. This CDR3 has 13 residues. The germline V gene encodes CDR1 MNHNS and CDR2 SASEGT. The CDR3, as DNA: TGTGCCAGCAGTGAAAATCGGGGGGATGAGCAGTTCTTC. Amino acid sequence: CASSENRGDEQFF.

The chain combines TRBV19 with TRBJ2-1, with D unresolved. Germline values: CDR1 LNHDA, CDR2 SQIVND (reference sequence). This CDR3 region has 15 residues. The V end lost 2 bases, the J end lost 7 bases, and 15 bases lay between the germline ends. CDR3 bases: TGTGCCAGTAGTATACAGCTGGTGACAAAAAATGAGCAGTTCTTC. Amino acids: CASSIQLVTKNEQFF.

CDR3 sequence reads: CASGERGRYGYTF. In DNA, the CDR3 is TGTGCCAGCGGGGAAAGGGGGAGATATGGCTACACCTTC. This chain joins TRBV6-5 and TRBJ1-2, with D perhaps TRBD1 (6 bases). There are 13 residues in the CDR3. The ends were cut back, 8 bases at V and 5 bases at J, with 15 bases in the middle. Germline lookup yields CDR1 MNHEY and CDR2 SVGAGI.

V usage is TRBV6-1 and J usage is TRBJ1-1; TRBD1 is a possible D gene (5 bases). Looked up from germline, CDR1 is MNHNS and CDR2 is SASEGT. Trimming pared 2 bases from V and 11 bases from J, leaving 15 bases between. The CDR3 length is 13 residues. The CDR3 DNA is TGTGCCAGCAGTGAACTCGGGGGTATTGAGGCTTTCTTT. Translation gives CASSELGGIEAFF.

The genes are TRBV13 and TRBJ1-5; D gene ambiguous. CDR1 and CDR2 (germline): PRHDT, FYEKMQ (reference sequence). The CDR3 is made up of 12 amino acids. V lost 4 bases and J lost 4, with 5 bases in between. In nucleotides, the CDR3 is TGTGCCAGCAGCTCGGGGAATCAGCCCCAGCATTTT. This sequence encodes CASSSGNQPQHF.

The chain carries TRBV25-1 and TRBJ2-7; D perhaps matches TRBD1 (5 bases). V dropped 4 bases and J dropped 6 bases, with 19 bases sitting between them. The CDR3 runs 15 residues. Germline V gene lookup returns CDR1 MGHDK and CDR2 SYGVNS. The chain's CDR3 is CASSAVGVGVREQYF. For the CDR3, the DNA is TGTGCCAGCAGTGCCGTAGGTGTAGGGGTCCGCGAGCAGTACTTC.

The chain employs TRBV11-3 and TRBJ1-2; no clear D. Germline CDR1 is SGHNT and CDR2 is YENEEA. Trimming removed 2 bases from V and 5 bases from J, with 9 bases in between. The CDR3 extends over 13 amino acids. In DNA form, the CDR3 reads TGTGCCAGCAGCTTAAAGGGAGGGTATGGCTACACCTTC. It encodes CASSLKGGYGYTF.

The V call is TRBV18, the J call TRBJ2-7; TRBD1 matches 7 bases. The length of the CDR3 is 15 residues. Losses at the gene ends were 3 bases for V and 0 bases for J; bases not matched to a gene: 5. Germline V gives CDR1 KGHSH, CDR2 LQKENI. CDR3 sequence (DNA): TGTGCCAGCTCACCGGTAGGGACAGTCTCCTACGAGCAGTACTTC. Its translation: CASSPVGTVSYEQYF.

Here the CDR3 DNA reads TGTGCCAGCACTGACAGGCTTCAAGAGACCCAGTACTTC. Its protein product is CASTDRLQETQYF. The rearrangement joins TRBV7-9 to TRBJ2-5, with D maybe TRBD1 (6 bases). V gave up 7 bases and J gave up 2 bases, with 11 bases separating them. This CDR3 has 13 amino acids. From germline, CDR1 is SEHNR and CDR2 FQNEAQ (reference sequence).

The CDR3 sequence: CASSLAQGGAFF. CDR3 nucleotides: TGTGCCAGCAGTTTGGCTCAGGGAGGAGCTTTCTTT. The J gene is TRBJ1-1, the V gene TRBV28, with D possibly TRBD1 on 5 matching bases. The germline V gene has CDR1 MDHEN and CDR2 SYDVKM. Trimming took 3 bases from V and 10 from J, leaving 12 bases between them. The length of the CDR3 is 12 residues.

The chain couples TRBV19 to TRBJ2-5, with TRBD1 matching over 7 bases. The CDR3 contains 15 residues. J lost 0 bases, V lost 7 bases, and 8 bases had no gene match. Germline loops: CDR1 LNHDA, CDR2 SQIVND (reference sequence). The CDR3 spells CASILWDRDQETQYF. The DNA of the CDR3 is TGTGCCAGTATCCTGTGGGACAGAGACCAAGAGACCCAGTACTTC. Supplemented by reference TRBV19 and TRBJ2-5, the full variable domain reads DGGITQSPKYLFRKEGQNVTLSCEQNLNHDAMYWYRQDPGQGLRLIYYSQIVNDFQKGDIAEGYSVSREKKESFPLTVTSAQKNPTAFYLCASILWDRDQETQYFGPGTRLLVL.

The rearrangement links TRBV15 to TRBJ2-5, with D perhaps matching TRBD1 (5 bases). Germline-derived CDR1 and CDR2 are LNHNV and YYDKDF (reference sequence). This CDR3 is built from 15 residues. The V and J ends lost 3 bases and 5 bases respectively, with 16 bases between them. The CDR3: CATSRVGPERETQYF. The CDR3 nucleotides read TGTGCCACCAGCAGGGTGGGGCCCGAGAGGGAGACCCAGTACTTC.

The chain carries TRBV19 and TRBJ2-5; D is ambiguous. V was pared by 1 base and J by 2 bases, with 8 bases between. Germline V gene data show CDR1 as LNHDA and CDR2 as SQIVND (reference sequence). The CDR3 runs 14 residues. The CDR3 DNA sequence: TGTGCCAGTAGTATAGCGCAGATACAAGAGACCCAGTACTTC. This sequence encodes CASSIAQIQETQYF.

The chain's CDR3 is CASSQDEYGANYGYTF. CDR3 nucleotides: TGCGCCAGCAGCCAAGATGAGTACGGAGCTAACTATGGCTACACCTTC. The chain uses TRBV4-3 and TRBJ1-2; D is undetermined. The CDR3 has 16 amino acids. The germline V gene encodes CDR1 LGHNA and CDR2 YSLEER. Between the trimmed V and J ends, which lost 0 bases and 0 bases, there was a span of 11 bases.

The chain combines TRBV9 with TRBJ2-1; 8 nucleotides line up with TRBD1. The germline V gene has CDR1 SGDLS and CDR2 YYNGEE. After removal of 2 bases from V and 7 bases from J, the junction contained 2 bases not matched to a gene. The CDR3 loop spans 13 amino acids. For the CDR3, the DNA is TGTGCCAGCAGCGTTGGACAGGGTAATGAGCAGTTCTTC. Translated: CASSVGQGNEQFF.